Below are 3 T cell receptor beta chains sequenced from a single sample in a study of CD8 T cells in Susac syndrome. Reverse transcription of about 0.45 to 1 ug RNA was performed with random hexamers. Via MiXCR, TCRdb re-called the immunoSEQ multiplex PCR reads, giving one row per CDR3 protein. The sample records approximately 130,000 distinct CDR3 sequences, around 91% being singletons. Sequenced: CD8+ T cells from PBMCs. Source of these receptors: a human donor with multiple sclerosis.

This rearrangement joins TRBV18 to TRBJ2-2, with 13 nucleotides matching TRBD2. The CDR3 is made up of 16 amino acids. With 4 bases clipped from V and 3 bases from J, the junction kept 2 bases outside the gene matches. CDR1 and CDR2 (germline): KGHSH, LQKENI. CDR3 residues: CASSHGLAGDTGELFF. CDR3 bases: TGTGCCAGCTCACACGGACTAGCGGGAGACACCGGGGAGCTGTTTTTT.

V is TRBV5-8 and J is TRBJ2-7; TRBD1 matches 8 bases. The J segment lost 6 bases and the V segment lost 4 bases, leaving 6 bases of the junction unmatched. In germline, CDR1 is SGHTS, CDR2 YDEGEE. The CDR3 is 13 residues long. CDR3 DNA: TGTGCCAGCAGCCCGGGACAGGAGGGCGAGCAGTACTTC. Translation gives CASSPGQEGEQYF.

The rearrangement links TRBV20-1 to TRBJ2-7; tentatively, D is TRBD1 (5 bases). Germline V gene data show CDR1 as DFQATT and CDR2 as SNEGSKA (reference sequence). The V and J ends lost 3 bases and 3 bases respectively, with 9 bases between them. CDR3 length equals 12 residues. The CDR3 DNA sequence: TGCAGTGCTAGCCCGGACAACTACGAGCAGTACTTC. Protein: CSASPDNYEQYF.